This T cell receptor beta chain was recovered during a study of chemoradiotherapy in HPV16-positive cancers. The CDR3 runs 11 residues. The V end lost 1 base, the J end lost 15 bases, and 10 bases lay between the germline ends. The germline CDR1 and CDR2 sequences are SGHTA and FQGNSA. Samples were taken several times over chemoradiotherapy. Sequencing used immunoSEQ multiplex PCR; TCRdb keeps in-frame clones, though not all of them. Counted here are tens of thousands of clones, roughly 92% occurring once; the ten biggest clones make up 15% to 20%. The receptor was derived from a human donor with HPV-associated anogenital cancer. The material was blood, obtained from a patient who underwent chemoradiotherapy. The chain employs TRBV7-2 and TRBJ1-5; no clear D gene. CDR3 DNA: TGTGCCAGCAGCTTAGGGGCTCGGTGGCATTTT. This sequence encodes CASSLGARWHF.